This record looks at one TCR beta chain sequence and its context. Its antigen is unidentified. This specimen belongs to a study of cytomegalovirus exposure and HLA in healthy donors. The study's findings and limits: Reportedly, TCR beta sequences accurately predicted HLA-A and HLA-B alleles in most subjects.

Amplification used 60 Vbeta primers and 13 Jbeta primers. In the source study's methods: A later analysis tallied about 80 million unique TCR beta chains, roughly 11 million of them shared. Some clones are missing from TCRdb's copy, which holds only in-frame ones; the method was immunoSEQ multiplex PCR. V and J calls and clone size come straight from that table; D and trimming were deduced from the DNA. Of 65,000 to 95,000 clones in the sample, 65% to 80% are singletons; the top ten hold around an eighth. Sequenced: PBMCs. The receptor comes from a human donor in good health.

CDR3 in amino acids: CASSASGSYEQYF. CDR3 in DNA: TGTGCCAGCAGCGCTAGCGGGTCCTACGAGCAGTACTTC. This chain links TRBV5-4 with TRBJ2-7, with 8 positions matching TRBD2. This CDR3 has 13 amino acids. Germline CDR1 SGHNT, CDR2 YYREEE (reference sequence). Trimming took 4 bases from V and 1 from J; bases not matched to a gene: 1.